This T cell receptor (beta chain) emerged from a study of Ad26.COV2.S vaccination and SARS-CoV-2 variants. Study-wide context: COV1001, an Ad26.COV2.S trial, supplied this vaccine-arm donor.

The CDR3 loop spans 13 amino acids. Trimming left V 2 bases short and J 5 bases short, with 10 bases between. Germline V CDR1 and CDR2: GTSNPN, SVGIG (reference sequence). Study-wide points: Vaccine recipients and placebo recipients showed similar non-spike TCR breadth. Substantial breadth was reportedly displayed by spike-specific CD8+ and CD4+ T cell responses after vaccination. Overall T cell responses may have been underestimated by the analyses of TCR breadth and depth.

Points on this clone: Its antigen is not known.

Some clones are missing from TCRdb's copy, which holds only in-frame ones; the method was immunoSEQ multiplex PCR. The sample records approximately 410,000 clones, 70% to 90% being singletons. Regarding treatment: about 20 received Ad26.COV2.S at low or high dose, single or two shots; several received placebo; per-sample allocation not given. Sampling happened 63 days after the first vaccine or placebo injection. The clonotype originates from a person aged 18-60 years who received the Ad26.COV2.S COVID-19 vaccine or a placebo. Material: peripheral blood, obtained in a trial of Ad26.COV2.S vaccine versus placebo. The chain is built from TRBV30 and TRBJ1-5; TRBD1 is a possible D gene (5 bases). The CDR3 reads CAWSKRGDQPQHF. CDR3 DNA sequence: TGTGCCTGGAGTAAGCGGGGGGATCAGCCCCAGCATTTT. Supplemented by reference TRBV30 and TRBJ1-5, the full variable domain reads SQTIHQWPATLVQPVGSPLSLECTVEGTSNPNLYWYRQAAGRGLQLLFYSVGIGQISSEVPQNLSASRPQDRQFILSSKKLLLSDSGFYLCAWSKRGDQPQHFGDGTRLSIL.